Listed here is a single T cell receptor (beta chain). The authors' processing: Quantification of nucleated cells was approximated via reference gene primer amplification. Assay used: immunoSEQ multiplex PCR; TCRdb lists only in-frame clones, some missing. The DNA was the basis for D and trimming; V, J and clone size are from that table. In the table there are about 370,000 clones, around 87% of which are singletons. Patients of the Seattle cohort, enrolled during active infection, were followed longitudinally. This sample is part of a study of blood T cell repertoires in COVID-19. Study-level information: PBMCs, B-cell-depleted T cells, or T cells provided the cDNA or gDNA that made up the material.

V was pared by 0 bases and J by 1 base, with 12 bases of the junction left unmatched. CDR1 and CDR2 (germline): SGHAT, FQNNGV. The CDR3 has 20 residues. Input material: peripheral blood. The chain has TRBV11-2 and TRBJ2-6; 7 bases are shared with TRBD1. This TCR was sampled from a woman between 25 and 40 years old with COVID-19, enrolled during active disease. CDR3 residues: CASSLDYPRQGLSGANVLTF. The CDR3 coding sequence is TGTGCCAGCAGCTTAGATTATCCGAGACAGGGTTTGTCTGGGGCCAACGTCCTGACTTTC.